This T cell receptor beta chain appears in the sequencing data of a study of cytomegalovirus exposure and HLA in healthy donors. Study-level information: Membership in the Caucasian-associated ancestry cluster was found for about four fifths of roughly 400 genotyped donors.

With respect to this clone: Its antigen is unidentified.

V was trimmed by 5 bases and J by 0 bases, leaving 10 bases between them. Germline-derived CDR1 and CDR2 are ENHRY and SYGVKD. The CDR3 runs to 15 residues. Participants comprised healthy donors of bone marrow. Study observations and caveats: In an earlier analysis, productive rearrangement rates for most beta V segments clustered near 87% or 30%. It was about 180 TCR beta chains that were listed as cytomegalovirus-associated.

This PCR relied on a set of 60 Vbeta primers and 13 Jbeta primers. Some clones are missing from TCRdb's copy, which holds only in-frame ones; the method was immunoSEQ multiplex PCR. This table has approximately 170,000 clones, about four fifths appearing once. Sequencing used PBMCs. The source of this sequence is a woman younger than 30 in good health and CMV-seronegative. The chain is built from TRBV10-3 and TRBJ2-2; D gene uncertain. This CDR3 reads CAISSSSSNTGELFF. The CDR3 nucleotides read TGTGCCATCAGTAGTAGCTCTTCGAACACCGGGGAGCTGTTTTTT.